Below, 22 T cell receptor beta chains from the same sample are listed, as sequenced in a study of beta chain features in type 1 diabetes. Study findings and constraints: The study found moderately but significantly shorter TCRB CDR3s in all four CD4+ subsets of Type 1 diabetes patients.

These receptors have no known antigen. Sequencing targeted expressed TCRB transcripts, as all isolated RNA had been reverse transcribed. The repertoire was sequenced with immunoSEQ multiplex PCR; TCRdb's copy has only in-frame clones and lacks some. Of around 710,000 clones detected, around 12% appear once; the ten largest clones hold roughly 0.12%. Material: naive CD4+ T cells from blood. These receptors were taken from a man aged 25 to 40 with type 1 diabetes.

The chain couples TRBV30 to TRBJ1-4, with D unclear. This CDR3 is built from 15 residues. Germline-derived CDR1 and CDR2 are GTSNPN and SVGIG (reference sequence). Trimming removed 0 bases from V and 2 bases from J, with 10 bases in between. The CDR3 region is CAWSVMGSTNEKLFF. The CDR3 nucleotides read TGTGCCTGGAGTGTAATGGGATCCACTAATGAAAAACTGTTTTTT.

This clone was seen a few times. V is TRBV6-6 and J is TRBJ1-1; D gene ambiguous. Looked up from germline, CDR1 is MNHNY and CDR2 is SVGAGI (reference sequence). The CDR3 contains 15 residues. Between the trimmed V and J ends, which lost 0 bases and 13 bases, there was a span of 21 bases. The CDR3 bases are TGTGCCAGCAGTTACTCGCAGGTTGCCTATGAAGCCGGTTTCTTT. This sequence encodes CASSYSQVAYEAGFF.

V gene TRBV6-5 combines with J gene TRBJ2-3; the match to TRBD2 covers 9 bases. There are 16 residues in the CDR3. From germline, CDR1 is MNHEY and CDR2 SVGAGI. V shed 0 bases, J shed 5 bases, and the junction held 6 bases outside the gene matches. CDR3 nucleotides: TGTGCCAGCAGTTACTCGATGGCGGGGGGGATAGATACGCAGTATTTT. Its translation is CASSYSMAGGIDTQYF.

V usage is TRBV4-3 and J usage is TRBJ2-1; tentatively, D is TRBD1 (5 bases). The V end was cut by 0 bases, the J end by 3 bases, with 6 bases between. Germline assignment: CDR1 LGHNA and CDR2 YSLEER. This CDR3 is built from 14 residues. The CDR3 here is CASSQEDSYNEQFF. CDR3 coding DNA: TGCGCCAGCAGCCAAGAAGACAGCTACAATGAGCAGTTCTTC.

This clone turned up a few times. This chain's CDR3 is CASSLGQGAYGYTF. CDR3 in DNA: TGTGCCAGCAGCCTGGGACAGGGGGCCTATGGCTACACCTTC. The rearrangement links TRBV5-6 to TRBJ1-2; 12 bases are a match to TRBD1. Germline-derived CDR1 and CDR2 are SGHDT and YYEEEE. After removal of 4 bases from V and 4 bases from J, the junction contained 2 bases not matched to a gene. CDR3 size: 14 residues.

In regard to this clone: The same CDR3 also results from other DNA sequences found in this sample. The rearrangement joins TRBV6-5 to TRBJ2-3, with 10 bases aligning to TRBD2. CDR1 and CDR2 from the germline V gene are MNHEY and SVGAGI. The CDR3 has 16 residues. Trimming cost V 0 bases and J 3 bases; bases outside gene matches: 3. CDR3 in amino acids: CASSYSRLAGTDTQYF. The CDR3, as DNA: TGTGCCAGCAGTTACTCCCGACTAGCGGGTACAGATACGCAGTATTTT.

J is TRBJ1-2 and V is TRBV19; D unresolved. The CDR3 contains 13 residues. Trimming pared 4 bases from V and 4 bases from J, leaving 10 bases between. CDR1 is LNHDA, CDR2 SQIVND, per germline (reference sequence). The CDR3 sequence is CASSNRQAYGYTF. Here the CDR3 DNA reads TGTGCCAGTAGTAATAGGCAGGCCTATGGCTACACCTTC.

V and J are TRBV10-3 and TRBJ2-7, with 7 nucleotides matching TRBD2. In germline, CDR1 is ENHRY, CDR2 SYGVKD. V shed 10 bases, J shed 3 bases, and the junction held 6 bases outside the gene matches. This CDR3 contains 12 residues. As DNA, the CDR3 is TGTGCCACCGGAGCGGGGAACTACGAGCAGTACTTC. This sequence encodes CATGAGNYEQYF.

V gene TRBV11-3 combines with J gene TRBJ2-1; the match to TRBD1 covers 8 bases. V gave up 5 bases and J gave up 1 base; unmatched junction bases: 7. Germline CDR1 SGHNT, CDR2 YENEEA. The length of the CDR3 is 16 residues. CDR3 DNA sequence: TGTGCCAGCAGCCTCACCGGGACAGGTTCCTACAATGAGCAGTTCTTC. Its translation is CASSLTGTGSYNEQFF. The whole variable domain, remainder taken from reference TRBV11-3 and TRBJ2-1, is EAGVVQSPRYKIIEKKQPVAFWCNPISGHNTLYWYLQNLGQGPELLIRYENEEAVDDSQLPKDRFSAERLKGVDSTLKIQPAELGDSAVYLCASSLTGTGSYNEQFFGPGTRLTVL.

This clone was picked up a small number of times. The chain links TRBV9 to TRBJ2-1; D ambiguous. Germline-derived CDR1 and CDR2 are SGDLS and YYNGEE. This CDR3 comprises 15 residues. V lost 0 bases, J lost 1 base, and 8 bases lay in between. The CDR3 sequence: CASSVDGESYNEQFF. DNA of the CDR3: TGTGCCAGCAGCGTAGACGGAGAGTCCTACAATGAGCAGTTCTTC. Combining the CDR3 with reference TRBV9 and TRBJ2-1 gives the whole variable domain DSGVTQTPKHLITATGQRVTLRCSPRSGDLSVYWYQQSLDQGLQFLIQYYNGEERAKGNILERFSAQQFPDLHSELNLSSLELGDSALYFCASSVDGESYNEQFFGPGTRLTVL.

The chain employs TRBV2 and TRBJ2-7; 10 nucleotides agree with TRBD1. Germline V gives CDR1 SNHLY, CDR2 FYNNEI. V dropped 5 bases and J dropped 0; count of bases not matched to a gene: 4. This CDR3 comprises 15 residues. In DNA form, the CDR3 reads TGTGCCAGCAGTTCCGGACAGGGGGGCTCCTACGAGCAGTACTTC. This encodes CASSSGQGGSYEQYF.

This clone has a handful of counts. J is TRBJ2-3 and V is TRBV5-1; D is perhaps TRBD1 (6 bases). This CDR3 comprises 17 residues. V dropped 0 bases and J dropped 1 base, with 15 bases sitting between them. Germline V gives CDR1 SGHRS, CDR2 YFSETQ. The CDR3 DNA reads TGCGCCAGCAGCTTGGTCTTCAGGGGCCGGGGCACAGATACGCAGTATTTT. Translation gives CASSLVFRGRGTDTQYF.

The V and J genes are TRBV28 and TRBJ1-2, with no clear D. Germline CDR1 and CDR2: MDHEN and SYDVKM. The V gene lost 2 bases and the J gene lost 3 bases, with 10 bases spanning the gap. The CDR3 loop spans 14 amino acids. CDR3 amino acids: CASSLGLSDYGYTF. In nucleotides, the CDR3 is TGTGCCAGCAGTTTAGGGCTTTCTGACTATGGCTACACCTTC.

Only a few counts were recorded for this clone. The V call is TRBV9, the J call TRBJ2-1, with D possibly TRBD2 on 5 matching bases. This CDR3 contains 16 residues. CDR1 is SGDLS and CDR2 is YYNGEE in the germline V gene. The V end was cut by 3 bases, the J end by 0 bases, with 13 bases between. CDR3 DNA sequence: TGTGCCAGCAGCGGGTGGGCTAGCCTCTCCTACAATGAGCAGTTCTTC. It encodes CASSGWASLSYNEQFF. The full variable domain, in which reference TRBV9 and TRBJ2-1 provide the parts outside the CDR3, is DSGVTQTPKHLITATGQRVTLRCSPRSGDLSVYWYQQSLDQGLQFLIQYYNGEERAKGNILERFSAQQFPDLHSELNLSSLELGDSALYFCASSGWASLSYNEQFFGPGTRLTVL.

J is TRBJ1-4 and V is TRBV30, with a weak D call TRBD1 (6 bases). This CDR3 region has 17 residues. Between the trimmed V and J ends, which lost 3 bases and 0 bases, there was a span of 17 bases. Germline CDR1 is GTSNPN and CDR2 is SVGIG (reference sequence). The CDR3 region has the DNA TGTGCCTGGAGCGGAAAGACAGGAGGTGCAACTAATGAAAAACTGTTTTTT. Translating it yields CAWSGKTGGATNEKLFF. The full variable domain, with the rest looked up from reference TRBV30 and TRBJ1-4, is SQTIHQWPATLVQPVGSPLSLECTVEGTSNPNLYWYRQAAGRGLQLLFYSVGIGQISSEVPQNLSASRPQDRQFILSSKKLLLSDSGFYLCAWSGKTGGATNEKLFFGSGTQLSVL.

The chain recombines TRBV2 with TRBJ2-4; 8 bases match TRBD1. This CDR3 has 19 residues. The ends lost 2 bases at V and 1 base at J; junction bases unmatched: 13. CDR1 is SNHLY, CDR2 FYNNEI, per germline. Here the CDR3 DNA reads TGTGCCAGCAGTGAACTGAATCTGGCAGGGGGCTTTGCCAAAAACATTCAGTACTTC. It translates to CASSELNLAGGFAKNIQYF. The variable domain in full, with the rest retrieved from reference TRBV2 and TRBJ2-4, is EPEVTQTPSHQVTQMGQEVILRCVPISNHLYFYWYRQILGQKVEFLVSFYNNEISEKSEIFDDQFSVERPDGSNFTLKIRSTKLEDSAMYFCASSELNLAGGFAKNIQYFGAGTRLSVL.

V and J are TRBV7-2 and TRBJ2-1; unclear D gene. The CDR3 is made up of 12 amino acids. Germline V gene data show CDR1 as SGHTA and CDR2 as FQGNSA. V was clipped by 2 bases and J by 15 bases, with 14 bases between them. The CDR3 reads CASSLLGLEAFF. CDR3 coding DNA: TGTGCCAGCAGCTTATTGGGCCTCGAGGCGTTCTTC.

V is TRBV6-1 and J is TRBJ2-1, with TRBD1 matching 9 bases. The CDR3 consists of 14 residues. CDR1 and CDR2 (germline): MNHNS, SASEGT. Trimming removed 6 bases from V and 7 bases from J; junction bases left unmatched: 7. In DNA form, the CDR3 reads TGTGCCAGCAGAGGAGGGACAGGGTGGAATGAGCAGTTCTTC. Amino acid sequence: CASRGGTGWNEQFF.

For this clone: This same CDR3 is encoded by further DNA sequences in the sample. The chain links TRBV14 to TRBJ2-5; D gene uncertain. V lost 4 bases and J 2 bases, leaving 2 bases between the germline ends. The CDR3 runs to 11 residues. Germline CDR1 is SGHDN and CDR2 is FVKESK. The CDR3 is CASSRQETQYF. CDR3 bases: TGTGCCAGCAGCCGTCAAGAGACCCAGTACTTC.

This CDR3 reads CASRLRAEGSPLHF. The CDR3 nucleotides read TGTGCAAGTCGCTTAAGGGCGGAGGGGTCACCCCTCCACTTT. The chain is built from TRBV12-2 and TRBJ1-6. TRBV12-2 is described as a pseudogene. The CDR3 has 14 residues.

This chain uses TRBV7-9 with TRBJ2-5; perhaps D is TRBD1 or TRBD2 (5 bases each). The assigned J gene may be wrong: the sequence end matches TRBJ2-7 better. Looked up from germline, CDR1 is SEHNR and CDR2 is FQNEAQ (reference sequence). The CDR3 is made up of 15 amino acids. The CDR3 reads CASSTRDRSSYEQYF. CDR3 nucleotides: TGTGCCAGCAGCACAAGGGACCGGAGCTCCTACGAGCAGTACTTC.

The chain couples TRBV27 to TRBJ2-7; D may be TRBD2 (6 bases). The CDR3 has 15 amino acids. V shed 5 bases and J shed 0 bases, with 14 bases lying between them. Germline V gene lookup returns CDR1 MNHEY and CDR2 SMNVEV (reference sequence). The CDR3 here is CASSLQRGSSYEQYF. In DNA, the CDR3 is TGTGCCAGCAGTCTCCAACGGGGGAGCTCCTACGAGCAGTACTTC.